The TCR beta chain described here comes from a study of neurological immune-mediated disorders. Study-wide results and limits: The study found the most TCR clonal expansion in HTLV-1-associated myelopathy and the least in multiple sclerosis, below healthy controls.

The time point denotes: technical triplicate 1. This CDR3 spans 16 amino acids. The V end was cut by 3 bases, the J end by 2 bases, with 15 bases between. In germline, CDR1 is SGHNT, CDR2 YYREEE (reference sequence). This clonotype was counted at least ten times. The antigen remains unidentified. The cDNA was synthesized by means of template-switch 5'RACE, which was carried out with 10-nucleotide random UMIs. Each CDR3 protein is one row after TCRdb ran MiXCR on the 5' RACE reads. Seen here are about 36,000 distinct CDR3 sequences, over 8.5% observed once, and the top ten hold around 4%. This chain connects TRBV5-4 to TRBJ1-3; D is possibly TRBD1 (6 bases). The sample consisted of PBMCs. This receptor was taken from a man in his fifties or sixties with HTLV-1-associated myelopathy (HAM/TSP). The CDR3 here is CASSSPSGGAGNTIYF. CDR3 bases: TGTGCCAGCAGCTCCCCGAGCGGGGGCGCTGGAAACACCATATATTTT. The full variable domain, rest sourced from reference TRBV5-4 and TRBJ1-3, is ETGVTQSPTHLIKTRGQQVTLRCSSQSGHNTVSWYQQALGQGPQFIFQYYREEENGRGNFPPRFSGLQFPNYSSELNVNALELDDSALYLCASSSPSGGAGNTIYFGEGSWLTVV.